This T cell receptor beta chain was profiled in a study of T cells after yellow fever vaccination. Whole-study context: Fractions of limited cellularity were prepared by means of SMART-Seq v4 Ultra Low Input.

In this sample, this clonotype turned up a few times. TCRdb analysed the 5' RACE reads with MiXCR anew, one entry per CDR3 protein. The repertoire includes under 300,000 distinct CDR3 sequences, over 10% of them detected once, and about 0.54% sits in the top ten. The clonotype comes from a man under 40 who received the YFV17D yellow fever vaccine. The sequencing used CD4+ T cells sorted from PBMCs, collected 45 days after the yellow fever booster vaccination.

The CDR3 DNA sequence: TGTGCCAGCAGCTTTACCCGGGACAGGGGGCGAACGTTTCAAGAGACCCAGTACTTC. It yields the protein CASSFTRDRGRTFQETQYF. The rearrangement links TRBV5-4 to TRBJ2-5; 12 nucleotides line up with TRBD1. Germline loops: CDR1 SGHNT, CDR2 YYREEE (reference sequence). J lost 2 bases, V lost 2 bases, and 13 bases had no gene match. The CDR3 length is 19 residues. Complete variable domain (other parts from reference TRBV5-4 and TRBJ2-5): ETGVTQSPTHLIKTRGQQVTLRCSSQSGHNTVSWYQQALGQGPQFIFQYYREEENGRGNFPPRFSGLQFPNYSSELNVNALELDDSALYLCASSFTRDRGRTFQETQYFGPGTRLLVL.